This T cell receptor beta chain was obtained from a study of blood T cell repertoires in COVID-19. Overall study context: The cDNA or gDNA used as material had been derived from T cells, B-cell-depleted T cells, or PBMCs.

Allocation to cohorts depended on clinical history reported by the participants. The study counted Cohort 3 donors as recovered given two negative PCRs, clearance, or symptom resolution. Per the original data handling: Quantification of nucleated cells was approximated via reference gene primer amplification. Clones were read by immunoSEQ multiplex PCR, and TCRdb kept only the in-frame ones, dropping some. D and trimming were read from the DNA, whereas the V and J calls and clone size are those reported in that table. The table includes around 150,000 clones, around 84% detected once. The source is a man in his forties or fifties who had recovered from COVID-19. Source material: PBMCs or T cells enriched from blood (not recorded which).

This chain's CDR3 is CASSFAANTDTQYF. In DNA, the CDR3 is TGTGCCAGCAGCTTCGCGGCCAACACAGATACGCAGTATTTT. The genes are TRBV11-1 and TRBJ2-3; D unclear. The CDR3 contains 14 residues. CDR1 and CDR2 from the germline V gene are SGHAT and FQDESV (reference sequence). Trimming left V 3 bases short and J 2 bases short, with 9 bases between.